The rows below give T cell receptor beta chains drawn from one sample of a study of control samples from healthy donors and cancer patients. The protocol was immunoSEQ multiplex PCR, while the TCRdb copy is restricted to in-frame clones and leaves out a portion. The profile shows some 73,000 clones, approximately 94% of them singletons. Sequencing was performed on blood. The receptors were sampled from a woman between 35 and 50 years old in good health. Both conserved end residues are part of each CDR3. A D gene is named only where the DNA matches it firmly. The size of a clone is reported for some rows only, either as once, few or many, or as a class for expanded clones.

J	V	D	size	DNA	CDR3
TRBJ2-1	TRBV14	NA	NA	TGTGCCAGCAGCCAGTCGCGGGGATCCTCCGAGTTCTTC	CASSQSRGSSEFF
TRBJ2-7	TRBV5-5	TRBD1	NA	TGTGCCAGCAGTTTGACAGGGAAAGCCTACGAGCAGTACTTC	CASSLTGKAYEQYF
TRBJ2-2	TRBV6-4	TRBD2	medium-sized	TGTGCCAGCAGTGATGTAGCGGGGGACACCGGGGAGCTGTTTTTT	CASSDVAGDTGELFF
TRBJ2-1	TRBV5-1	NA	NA	TGCGCCAGCAGCTTGAGGCGGGGTACCTACAATGAGCAGTTCTTC	CASSLRRGTYNEQFF
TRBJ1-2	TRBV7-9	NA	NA	TGTGCCAGCAGCTTTCGGGGCGGGGCAGCAGACTATGGCTACACCTTC	CASSFRGGAADYGYTF
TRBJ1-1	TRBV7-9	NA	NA	TGTGCCAGCAGCTGGGTTCAGGGTTTCACTGAAGCTTTCTTT	CASSWVQGFTEAFF
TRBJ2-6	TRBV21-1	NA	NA	TGTGCCAGCAGCACTTTTTTCGCGGGTTTCACAGCAGGCTCTGGGGCCAACGTCCTGACTTTC	CASSTFFAGFTAGSGANVLTF
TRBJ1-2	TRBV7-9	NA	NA	TGTGCCAGCAGCCCAACGGGCTATGGCTACACCTTC	CASSPTGYGYTF
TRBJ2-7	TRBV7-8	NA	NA	TGTGCCAGCAGCTTAGAACAAGGGCCCTACGAGCAGTACTTC	CASSLEQGPYEQYF
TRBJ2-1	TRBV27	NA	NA	TGTGCCAGCCGAAACGGGGTTCCCCGTTACAATGAGCAGTTCTTC	CASRNGVPRYNEQFF
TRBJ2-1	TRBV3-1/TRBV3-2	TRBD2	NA	TGTGCCAGCAGCCGGGGACTAGCGGGCAAGGGGTGGGAGCAGTTCTTC	CASSRGLAGKGWEQFF
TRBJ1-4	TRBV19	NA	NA	TGTGCCACCCTGGCAGGCCTCAATGAAAAACTGTTTTTT	CATLAGLNEKLFF
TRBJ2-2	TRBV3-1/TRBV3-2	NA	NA	TGTGCCAGCAGCCCCCCAGCAGGGTGGGGGATCGGGGAGCTGTTTTTT	CASSPPAGWGIGELFF
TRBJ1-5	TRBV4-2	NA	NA	TGTGCCAGCAGCCAAGATGTAGCAGATAGCAATCAGCCCCAGCATTTT	CASSQDVADSNQPQHF
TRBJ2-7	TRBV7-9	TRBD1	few	TGTGCCAGCAGGGGACAGGGTCTCTACGAGCAGTACTTC	CASRGQGLYEQYF
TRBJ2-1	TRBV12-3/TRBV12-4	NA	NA	TGTGCCAGCAGTCCACGGAGGGGTGAGCAGTTCTTC	CASSPRRGEQFF
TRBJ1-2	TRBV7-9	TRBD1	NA	TGTGCCAGCAGCTTAGGGGGGACAGCCTATGGCTACACCTTC	CASSLGGTAYGYTF
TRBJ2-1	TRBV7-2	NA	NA	TGTGCCAGCAGCTCGCTTGGGTCGCCTTACAATGAGCAGTTCTTC	CASSSLGSPYNEQFF
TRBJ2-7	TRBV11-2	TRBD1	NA	TGTGCCAGCAGACAGGGACAGGACCTCTCCTACGAGCAGTACTTC	CASRQGQDLSYEQYF
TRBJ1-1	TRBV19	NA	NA	TGTGCCAGTAGTATTCATGAGAACACTGAAGCTTTCTTT	CASSIHENTEAFF
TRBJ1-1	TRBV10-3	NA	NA	TGTGCCATCAGTGAGTCCCGGGGGCCGAACACTGAAGCTTTCTTT	CAISESRGPNTEAFF
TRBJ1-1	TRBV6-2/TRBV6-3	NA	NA	TGTGCCAGCAGTTCACAGGGTAGTCGTACTGAAGCTTTCTTT	CASSSQGSRTEAFF
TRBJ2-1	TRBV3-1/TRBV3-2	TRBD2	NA	TGTGCCAGCAGCCAAGATAACGGACTAGCTGACAATGAGCAGTTCTTC	CASSQDNGLADNEQFF
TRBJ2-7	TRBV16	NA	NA	TGTGCCAGCAGCCCCCTCACAGGGAACTACGAGCAGTACTTC	CASSPLTGNYEQYF
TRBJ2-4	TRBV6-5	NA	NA	TGTGCCAGCCCGATTGGGGGGCCTTGGGGCTTC	CASPIGGPWGF
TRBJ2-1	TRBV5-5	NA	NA	TGTGCCAGCAGCTTGGTCGTGGGGTCCGGGGCCAATGAGCAGTTCTTC	CASSLVVGSGANEQFF
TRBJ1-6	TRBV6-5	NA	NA	TGTGCCAGCAGTTACGGGTACCTCGCCGATAACTCACCCCTCCACTTT	CASSYGYLADNSPLHF
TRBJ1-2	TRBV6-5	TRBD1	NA	TGTGCCAGCAGCGCAGGGACAGCCCCTAACTATGGCTACACCTTC	CASSAGTAPNYGYTF
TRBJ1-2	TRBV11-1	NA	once	TGTGCCAGCAGCTACGCGGCTTCAAGGGGCTACACCTTC	CASSYAASRGYTF
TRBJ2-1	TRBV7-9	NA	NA	TGTGCCAGCAGCGCGCAGCGTCCGCAATACAATGAGCAGTTCTTC	CASSAQRPQYNEQFF
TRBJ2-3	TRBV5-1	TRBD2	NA	TGCGCCAGCAGCTTGGAAGGACTAGCGGGTCCCACAGATACGCAGTATTTT	CASSLEGLAGPTDTQYF
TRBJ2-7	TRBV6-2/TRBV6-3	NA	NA	TGTGCCAGCAGTTACGAGATAAGCTCCTACGAGCAGTACTTC	CASSYEISSYEQYF
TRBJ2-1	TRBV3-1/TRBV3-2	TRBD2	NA	TGTGCCAGCAGCCTAAGCGGGGGCCAGAGCTCCTACAATGAGCAGTTCTTC	CASSLSGGQSSYNEQFF
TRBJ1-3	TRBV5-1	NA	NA	TGCGCCAGCAGCTTGGGGGCCCCCGGAAACACCATATATTTT	CASSLGAPGNTIYF
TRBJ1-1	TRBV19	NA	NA	TGTGCCATGAACACTGAAGCTTTCTTT	CAMNTEAFF